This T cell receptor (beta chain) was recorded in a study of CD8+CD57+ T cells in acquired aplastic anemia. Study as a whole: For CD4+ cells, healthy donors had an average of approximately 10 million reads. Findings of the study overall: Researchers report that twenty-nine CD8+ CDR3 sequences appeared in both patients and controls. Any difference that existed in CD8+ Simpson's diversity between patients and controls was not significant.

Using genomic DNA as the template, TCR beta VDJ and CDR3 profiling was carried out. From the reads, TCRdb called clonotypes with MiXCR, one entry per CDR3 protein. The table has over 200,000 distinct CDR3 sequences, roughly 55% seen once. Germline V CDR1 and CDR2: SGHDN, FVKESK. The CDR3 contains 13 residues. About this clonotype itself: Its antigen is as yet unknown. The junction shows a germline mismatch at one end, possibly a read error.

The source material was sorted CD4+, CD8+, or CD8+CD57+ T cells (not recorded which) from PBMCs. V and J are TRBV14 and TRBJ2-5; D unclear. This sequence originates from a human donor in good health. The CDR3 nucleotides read TGTGTCAGCAGCCAAGCTGAGAGGACGACCCAGTACTTC. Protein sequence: CVSSQAERTTQYF.